This T cell receptor beta chain was obtained from a study of T cell responses to AZD1222 COVID-19 vaccine. Notes on the study in general: Nearly half of spike-specific TCRs reportedly target variant regions that are unmutated in the B.1.351 and B.1.1.7 variants. Mostly white British, mostly female donors; authors suggested clonal diversity may be underestimated.

CDR1 MNHEY and CDR2 SMNVEV come from the germline V gene (reference sequence). This CDR3 is 18 amino acids long. Unmatched junction bases numbered 16, after V lost 10 bases and J lost 2 bases. Sequenced by immunoSEQ multiplex PCR; TCRdb stores in-frame clones only, minus some. There are some 130,000 clones in the sample; more than 90% occur only once, and 1.6% lies in the top ten. In the case of this clone: The target antigen is unknown.

Sample: peripheral blood, taken on day 0 of AZD1222 vaccination. The chain has TRBV27 and TRBJ2-6, with 8 nucleotides matching TRBD1. This TCR came from an adult in good health. CDR3 region: CANPLGVRGPTGANVLTF. The CDR3, as DNA: TGTGCCAACCCTTTGGGGGTCAGGGGGCCGACTGGGGCCAACGTCCTGACTTTC.